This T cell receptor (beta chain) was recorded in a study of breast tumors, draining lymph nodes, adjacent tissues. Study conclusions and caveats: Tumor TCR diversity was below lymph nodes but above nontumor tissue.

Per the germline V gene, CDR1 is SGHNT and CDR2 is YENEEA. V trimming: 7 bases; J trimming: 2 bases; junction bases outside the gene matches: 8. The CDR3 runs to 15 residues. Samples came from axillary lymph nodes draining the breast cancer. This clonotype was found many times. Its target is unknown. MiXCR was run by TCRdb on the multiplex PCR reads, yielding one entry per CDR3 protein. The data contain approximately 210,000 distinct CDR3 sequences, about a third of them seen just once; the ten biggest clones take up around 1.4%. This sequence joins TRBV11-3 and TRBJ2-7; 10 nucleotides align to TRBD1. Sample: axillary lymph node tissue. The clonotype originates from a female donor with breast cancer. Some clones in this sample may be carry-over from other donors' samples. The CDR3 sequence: CASTPPGQGTYEQYF. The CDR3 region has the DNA TGTGCCAGCACCCCGCCGGGACAGGGGACCTACGAGCAGTACTTC.